The 21 T cell receptor beta chains reported below all come from one sample, sequenced in a study of blood T cell repertoires in COVID-19. TCRdb's table, derived via immunoSEQ multiplex PCR, lists solely in-frame clones and lacks some. This sample has roughly 100,000 clones, with around 87% found just once. Sample: peripheral blood. These TCRs come from a man in his forties or fifties with acute or convalescent COVID-19.

This chain uses TRBV19 with TRBJ1-5; 9 bases fit TRBD1. The CDR3 consists of 16 residues. The junction had 8 bases not matched to a gene; V was cut back by 5 bases and J by 3 bases. Germline V gene sequence: CDR1 LNHDA, CDR2 SQIVND (reference sequence). CDR3 in DNA: TGTGCCAGTAGTGTGGGACAGGGTCTGTCCAATCAGCCCCAGCATTTT. Translated: CASSVGQGLSNQPQHF.

The chain employs TRBV11-2 and TRBJ2-1, with D unresolved. V lost 4 bases and J 12 bases, leaving 10 bases between the germline ends. This CDR3 is built from 11 residues. Germline CDR1 SGHAT, CDR2 FQNNGV. As DNA, the CDR3 is TGTGCCAGCAGCTCCTTTCCAGGGCAGTTCTTC. Its translation is CASSSFPGQFF.

This clone was recorded only once. The chain combines TRBV27 with TRBJ2-7, with TRBD2 as a possible D gene (5 bases). V was clipped by 7 bases and J by 4 bases, with 26 bases between them. This CDR3 is 17 amino acids long. Looked up from germline, CDR1 is MNHEY and CDR2 is SMNVEV (reference sequence). CDR3 DNA: TGTGCCAGCAAACTGATCCCCTTTAGAGATAGCGTTTACGAGCAGTACTTC. Its translation is CASKLIPFRDSVYEQYF.

The chain has TRBV20-1 and TRBJ1-1; D is unclear. Germline values: CDR1 DFQATT, CDR2 SNEGSKA (reference sequence). There are 10 residues in the CDR3. CDR3 region: CGGVTPEAFF. The CDR3 DNA reads as TGCGGCGGGGTTACCCCTGAAGCTTTCTTT.

In this sample, this clone turned up once. The chain has TRBV3-1 (or the pseudogene TRBV3-2) and TRBJ1-3, with D tentatively TRBD1 (5 bases). V gave up 1 base and J gave up 1 base, with 8 bases separating them. The germline V gene has CDR1 LGHDT and CDR2 YNNKEL (reference sequence). CDR3 length: 15 amino acids. This CDR3 reads CASSQGGGSGNTIYF. CDR3 bases: TGTGCCAGCAGCCAAGGGGGGGGGTCTGGAAACACCATATATTTT.

This clone was seen only a few times. This chain connects TRBV5-4 to TRBJ1-5; a possible D gene is TRBD1 (5 bases). The V gene lost 0 bases and the J gene lost 1 base, with 8 bases spanning the gap. Per germline, CDR1 SGHNT and CDR2 YYREEE (reference sequence). This CDR3 is built from 15 residues. The CDR3 bases are TGTGCCAGCAGCTTGGCCGGGGGGAGCAATCAGCCCCAGCATTTT. This gives the protein CASSLAGGSNQPQHF.

The rearrangement links TRBV5-1 to TRBJ2-5; 13 nucleotides align to TRBD2. Looked up from germline, CDR1 is SGHRS and CDR2 is YFSETQ. This CDR3 comprises 15 residues. The J segment lost 5 bases and the V segment lost 4 bases, leaving 5 bases of the junction unmatched. CDR3 nucleotides: TGCGCCAGCAGCCCAGGACTAGCGGGAGAGGAGACCCAGTACTTC. Its translation: CASSPGLAGEETQYF.

The rearrangement links TRBV29-1 to TRBJ2-1, with 15 bases identical to TRBD2. CDR1 is SQVTM and CDR2 is ANQGSEA in the germline V gene. CDR3 length equals 12 residues. The V and J ends lost 6 bases and 10 bases, in that order; junction bases with no gene match: 1. Written as DNA, the CDR3 is TGCAGCGTCGGGACTAGCGGGAGGGAGCAGTTCTTC. Its protein product is CSVGTSGREQFF.

The chain links TRBV12-5 to TRBJ1-2; no firm D call. V was cut by 5 bases and J by 4 bases, with 14 bases left in between. The CDR3 length is 14 residues. Germline lookup yields CDR1 LGHNT and CDR2 FRNRAP. This CDR3 is CASGKGRSGYGYTF. CDR3 DNA: TGTGCTAGTGGTAAAGGCCGCTCAGGCTATGGCTACACCTTC. Together with reference TRBV12-5 and TRBJ1-2, the CDR3 gives the full variable domain: DARVTQTPRHKVTEMGQEVTMRCQPILGHNTVFWYRQTMMQGLELLAYFRNRAPLDDSGMPKDRFSAEMPDATLATLKIQPSEPRDSAVYFCASGKGRSGYGYTFGSGTRLTVV.

The table lists this clone with a count of one. The chain recombines TRBV2 with TRBJ1-2; TRBD1 agrees at 9 bases. CDR3 length equals 14 residues. J was trimmed by 8 bases and V by 3 bases; bases with no gene match: 7. The germline V gene encodes CDR1 SNHLY and CDR2 FYNNEI. CDR3 nucleotides: TGTGCCAGCAGTGAGGAACAGGGGGCTGTAGGCTACACCTTC. Protein sequence: CASSEEQGAVGYTF. The full variable domain, completed using reference TRBV2 and TRBJ1-2, is EPEVTQTPSHQVTQMGQEVILRCVPISNHLYFYWYRQILGQKVEFLVSFYNNEISEKSEIFDDQFSVERPDGSNFTLKIRSTKLEDSAMYFCASSEEQGAVGYTFGSGTRLTVV.

The chain is built from TRBV5-5 and TRBJ2-2, with a weak D call TRBD1 (6 bases). Trimming left V 4 bases short and J 0 bases short, with 7 bases between. Germline V lookup: CDR1 SGHKS, CDR2 YYEKEE (reference sequence). This CDR3 has 14 amino acids. CDR3 nucleotides: TGTGCCAGCAGCCGGGACACGAACACCGGGGAGCTGTTTTTT. It translates to CASSRDTNTGELFF.

The rearrangement uses TRBV4-1 and TRBJ2-5; TRBD2 matches 7 bases. The CDR3 has 16 residues. V lost 0 bases, J lost 2 bases, and 6 bases stayed unmatched. Germline CDR1 is MGHRA and CDR2 is YSYEKL. CDR3 residues: CASSQEGQRGQETQYF. In nucleotides, the CDR3 is TGCGCCAGCAGCCAAGAGGGCCAGCGGGGTCAAGAGACCCAGTACTTC.

This clone was found once. V and J are TRBV6-5 and TRBJ2-3; 11 bases align to TRBD2. Trimming cost V 8 bases and J 6 bases; bases outside gene matches: 10. This CDR3 comprises 15 residues. Germline V gene data show CDR1 as MNHEY and CDR2 as SVGAGI. The CDR3 DNA sequence: TGTGCCAGCGGGGAGACTAGCGGGAATCCCGATACGCAGTATTTT. Translation gives CASGETSGNPDTQYF.

The rearrangement links TRBV3-1 (or the pseudogene TRBV3-2) to TRBJ2-7; D remains ambiguous. The ends were cut back, 3 bases at V and 6 bases at J, with 9 bases in the middle. From germline, CDR1 is LGHDT and CDR2 YNNKEL (reference sequence). The CDR3 loop spans 12 amino acids. Here the CDR3 DNA reads TGTGCCAGCAGCCACCCGAGGAGCGAGCAGTACTTC. Its protein is CASSHPRSEQYF.

V is TRBV2 and J is TRBJ2-4; D not resolved. Germline V gene sequence: CDR1 SNHLY, CDR2 FYNNEI. V dropped 2 bases and J dropped 8 bases, with 10 bases sitting between them. The CDR3 consists of 13 residues. Here the CDR3 reads CASSEPVGDIQYF. Written as DNA, the CDR3 is TGTGCCAGCAGTGAACCAGTCGGAGACATTCAGTACTTC.

The chain links TRBV4-1 to TRBJ1-2; 11 bases are shared with TRBD1. Trimming cost V 10 bases and J 3 bases; bases outside gene matches: 31. Germline CDR1 MGHRA, CDR2 YSYEKL. The CDR3 sequence is 22 residues long. The CDR3 reads CANPQSRNGGQDRGRVYYGYTF. The CDR3 DNA follows: TGCGCCAACCCCCAGAGCAGGAACGGAGGGCAGGACAGGGGGCGCGTCTACTATGGCTACACCTTC.

This chain connects TRBV10-3 to TRBJ2-1; TRBD2 aligns across 14 bases. This CDR3 has 21 amino acids. V shed 6 bases, J shed 2 bases, and the junction held 18 bases outside the gene matches. Germline loops: CDR1 ENHRY, CDR2 SYGVKD. CDR3 nucleotide sequence: TGTGCCATCAGAAGCTCTCTTTTTATTGGACTAGCGGGAGGAACCTACAATGAGCAGTTCTTC. Protein sequence: CAIRSSLFIGLAGGTYNEQFF.

The genes are TRBV20-1 and TRBJ1-3; D is unclear. The V and J ends lost 5 bases and 6 bases respectively, with 8 bases between them. CDR3 size: 11 residues. The germline V gene has CDR1 DFQATT and CDR2 SNEGSKA (reference sequence). CDR3 nucleotide sequence: TGCAGTGCTCGGAGCAAAAACACCATATATTTT. It is translated as CSARSKNTIYF.

The chain joins TRBV7-6 to TRBJ2-1, with 9 bases fitting TRBD1. V lost 4 bases, J lost 7 bases, and 14 bases stayed unmatched. Germline V gene lookup returns CDR1 SGHVS and CDR2 FNYEAQ. This CDR3 spans 17 amino acids. This CDR3 reads CASSSILDRGKWNEQFF. The CDR3 DNA sequence: TGTGCCAGCAGCTCAATCCTGGACAGGGGAAAATGGAATGAGCAGTTCTTC.

V usage is TRBV13 and J usage is TRBJ2-3; 8 nucleotides align to TRBD2. Germline V CDR1 and CDR2: PRHDT, FYEKMQ (reference sequence). J lost 5 bases, V lost 5 bases, and 12 bases had no gene match. The CDR3 is 16 amino acids. The CDR3 DNA reads TGTGCCAGCAGCCTCACCCCAGCGGGGGCAAGAGATACGCAGTATTTT. This encodes CASSLTPAGARDTQYF.

The chain joins TRBV10-2 to TRBJ2-7, with 11 bases identical to TRBD2. The CDR3 extends over 14 amino acids. Germline trimming cut 8 bases from V and 3 bases from J; bases unmatched to any gene: 6. Germline V CDR1 and CDR2: WSHSY, SAAADI. CDR3 sequence: CASGTSGGGYEQYF. The CDR3 DNA is TGCGCCAGCGGGACTAGCGGAGGAGGCTACGAGCAGTACTTC.